Listed here is a single T cell receptor beta chain. The antigen is not known. The data are from a study of T cell responses to AZD1222 COVID-19 vaccine. Study-wide results and limits: Every sample of the repertoires postdated the peak T cell response. Baseline serostatus was positive in only a handful of AZD1222 recipients. CD4 TCRs associated with vaccination spanned spike, dominating at 160-218 and 743-854.

Second-dose recipients at about 4 or about 12 weeks were treated as one pooled group. Profiling relied on immunoSEQ multiplex PCR, and the TCRdb table lists in-frame clones only, not all of them. This table holds about 140,000 clones, 88% found once. Germline V gene sequence: CDR1 MNHEY, CDR2 SVGAGI. J lost 6 bases, V lost 6 bases, and 6 bases had no gene match. The CDR3 covers 13 residues. The chain uses TRBV6-5 and TRBJ1-1; 8 bases agree with TRBD1. This TCR was sampled from an adult who received the AZD1222 COVID-19 vaccine. The material was peripheral blood, obtained 28 days after the second AZD1222 dose. The CDR3 loop reads CASSRQGIPEAFF. CDR3 DNA sequence: TGTGCCAGCAGCCGACAGGGGATACCTGAAGCTTTCTTT.